The text below deals with one T cell receptor beta chain. Its antigen remains unknown. The data stem from a study of T cell responses to AZD1222 COVID-19 vaccine. Points from the study as a whole: Most donors were white British and more were female, and clonal diversity was possibly underestimated. Of spike-specific TCRs, nearly half reportedly target regions left unmutated in variants.

Per germline, CDR1 KGHSH and CDR2 LQKENI. Losses at the gene ends were 5 bases for V and 6 bases for J; bases not matched to a gene: 2. This CDR3 is 13 amino acids long. The data were produced by immunoSEQ multiplex PCR, yet TCRdb's version contains in-frame clones alone and is incomplete. This table holds fewer than 150,000 clones, roughly nine tenths found once. Second doses at about 4 or about 12 weeks were pooled. This chain connects TRBV18 to TRBJ2-1; TRBD1 matches 9 bases. The receptor comes from an adult who received the AZD1222 COVID-19 vaccine. This material consisted of peripheral blood, taken 28 days after the second AZD1222 dose. CDR3 residues: CASSAGQGNEQFF. CDR3 DNA sequence: TGTGCCAGCTCAGCGGGACAGGGCAATGAGCAGTTCTTC.